What follows are 10 T cell receptor beta chains derived from one specimen sequenced in a study of cytomegalovirus exposure and HLA in healthy donors. The study ran its PCR with 60 Vbeta and 13 Jbeta primers. Sequencing was performed with immunoSEQ multiplex PCR; in TCRdb, only in-frame clones are kept and a portion is missing. The repertoire consists of approximately 190,000 clones, with roughly 80% occurring once and the leading ten covering approximately 1.5%. Sequenced sample: PBMCs. The receptor source for this set is a woman aged 18 to 35 in good health and CMV-seronegative.

This chain links TRBV19 with TRBJ2-1; D is possibly TRBD2 (5 bases). Trimming cost V 1 base and J 0 bases, with 7 bases left between them. The germline V gene has CDR1 LNHDA and CDR2 SQIVND (reference sequence). This CDR3 has 15 residues. The CDR3 reads CASSIGESSYNEQFF. In DNA form, the CDR3 reads TGTGCCAGTAGTATAGGGGAGAGCTCCTACAATGAGCAGTTCTTC.

The chain employs TRBV4-3 and TRBJ2-3; 7 positions match TRBD1. With V trimmed by 2 bases and J by 4 bases, 12 bases remained unmatched. The CDR3 loop spans 17 amino acids. Per germline, CDR1 LGHNA and CDR2 YSLEER. Here the CDR3 reads CASSQRGQVASSDTQYF. The CDR3 DNA follows: TGCGCCAGCAGCCAAAGGGGGCAGGTAGCTAGTTCAGATACGCAGTATTTT.

V and J are TRBV18 and TRBJ2-6; 10 bases align to TRBD2. CDR3 length: 18 amino acids. Germline V lookup: CDR1 KGHSH, CDR2 LQKENI. V lost 3 bases and J lost 3; bases outside the gene matches: 8. This chain's CDR3 is CASSPRLAGVYGANVLTF. The CDR3 region has the DNA TGTGCCAGCTCACCGCGGCTAGCGGGAGTTTATGGGGCCAACGTCCTGACTTTC.

This chain uses TRBV4-1 with TRBJ2-1; D might be TRBD2 (6 bases). The V end lost 6 bases, the J end lost 5 bases, and 26 bases lay between the germline ends. The CDR3 is 18 amino acids. CDR1 is MGHRA and CDR2 is YSYEKL in the germline V gene. DNA of the CDR3: TGCGCCAGCAGTGTAGGAGGGCGCGGCAGGACACTTCACAATGAGCAGTTCTTC. Its translation: CASSVGGRGRTLHNEQFF.

This chain links TRBV7-2 with TRBJ1-1, with 7 bases identical to TRBD1. Unmatched junction bases numbered 5, after V lost 6 bases and J lost 4 bases. Germline CDR1 and CDR2: SGHTA and FQGNSA. This CDR3 spans 13 amino acids. The CDR3 protein is CASRDRARTEAFF. The CDR3 DNA sequence: TGTGCCAGCAGAGACAGGGCTCGCACTGAAGCTTTCTTT.

The V gene is TRBV4-3, the J gene TRBJ2-2; D gene ambiguous. Trimming removed 0 bases from V and 2 bases from J, with 7 bases in between. This CDR3 has 15 residues. The germline CDR1 and CDR2 sequences are LGHNA and YSLEER. The CDR3 sequence is CASSQDSRNTGELFF. DNA for the CDR3: TGCGCCAGCAGCCAAGATTCGCGAAACACCGGGGAGCTGTTTTTT.

V and J are TRBV27 and TRBJ2-7, with 9 bases lining up with TRBD2. The junction had 1 base not matched to a gene; V was cut back by 4 bases and J by 3 bases. The CDR3 has 13 residues. Germline V gives CDR1 MNHEY, CDR2 SMNVEV (reference sequence). The CDR3 spells CASSSSGNYEQYF. The DNA of the CDR3 is TGTGCCAGCAGTTCTAGCGGGAACTACGAGCAGTACTTC.

The rearrangement uses TRBV28 and TRBJ2-2; TRBD2 aligns across 8 bases. Germline lookup yields CDR1 MDHEN and CDR2 SYDVKM. V lost 8 bases to trimming and J lost 6 bases; unmatched junction nucleotides: 11. CDR3 length: 15 residues. CDR3 protein: CASSTSGGGAGELFF. DNA of the CDR3: TGTGCCAGCTCTACCTCGGGAGGGGGGGCCGGGGAGCTGTTTTTT. Full variable domain (remainder filled in from reference TRBV28 and TRBJ2-2): DVKVTQSSRYLVKRTGEKVFLECVQDMDHENMFWYRQDPGLGLRLIYFSYDVKMKEKGDIPEGYSVSREKKERFSLILESASTNQTSMYLCASSTSGGGAGELFFGEGSRLTVL.

CDR3 protein: CASSKGQGYTEAFF. The CDR3 nucleotides read TGCGCCAGCAGTAAAGGACAGGGTTACACTGAAGCTTTCTTT. The chain couples TRBV4-1 to TRBJ1-1; TRBD1 matches 8 bases. The germline V gene encodes CDR1 MGHRA and CDR2 YSYEKL. The CDR3 runs to 14 residues. After removal of 6 bases from V and 3 bases from J, the junction contained 6 bases not matched to a gene.

For the CDR3, the DNA is TGCGCCAGCAGCGAAGCCCGGCAGGCCTACGAGCAGTACGTC. Its translation: CASSEARQAYEQYV. This chain links TRBV23-1 with TRBJ2-7; D remains unclear. TRBV23-1 is an ORF, and what it does is uncertain. V was cut by 6 bases and J by 2 bases, with 14 bases left in between. This CDR3 comprises 14 residues.